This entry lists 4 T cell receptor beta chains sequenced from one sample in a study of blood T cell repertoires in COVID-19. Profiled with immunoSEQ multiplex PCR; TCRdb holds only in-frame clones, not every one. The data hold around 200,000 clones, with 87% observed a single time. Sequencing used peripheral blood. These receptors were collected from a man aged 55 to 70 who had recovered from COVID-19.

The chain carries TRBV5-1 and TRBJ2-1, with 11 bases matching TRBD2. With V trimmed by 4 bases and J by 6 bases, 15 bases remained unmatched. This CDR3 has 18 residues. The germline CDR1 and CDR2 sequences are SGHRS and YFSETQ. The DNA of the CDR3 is TGCGCCAGCAGCCCCTGGAGTAGCGGGGGGGCAGGGGGCAATGAGCAGTTCTTC. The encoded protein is CASSPWSSGGAGGNEQFF.

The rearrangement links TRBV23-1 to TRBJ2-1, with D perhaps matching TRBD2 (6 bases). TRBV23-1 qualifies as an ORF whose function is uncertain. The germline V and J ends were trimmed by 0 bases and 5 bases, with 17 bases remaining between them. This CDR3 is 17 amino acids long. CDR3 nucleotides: TGCGCCAGCAGTCAATCGGGGAGGAGCGGCGCTAACAATGAGCAGTTCTTC. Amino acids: CASSQSGRSGANNEQFF.

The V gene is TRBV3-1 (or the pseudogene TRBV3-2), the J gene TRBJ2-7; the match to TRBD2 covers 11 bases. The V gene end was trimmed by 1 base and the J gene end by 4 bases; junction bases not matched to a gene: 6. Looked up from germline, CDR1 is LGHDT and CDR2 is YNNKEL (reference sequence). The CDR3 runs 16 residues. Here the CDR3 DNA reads TGTGCCAGCAGCCAAGGGGTCATAGCGGGGGGGTACGAGCAGTACTTC. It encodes CASSQGVIAGGYEQYF.

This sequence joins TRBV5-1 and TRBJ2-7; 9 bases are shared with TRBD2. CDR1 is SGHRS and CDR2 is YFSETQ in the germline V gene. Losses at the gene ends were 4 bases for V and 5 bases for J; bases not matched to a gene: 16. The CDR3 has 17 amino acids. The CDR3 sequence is CASSQSAGGPPEDEQYF. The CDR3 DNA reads TGCGCCAGCAGCCAATCGGCGGGAGGGCCCCCCGAGGACGAGCAGTACTTC. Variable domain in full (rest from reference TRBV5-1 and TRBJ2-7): KAGVTQTPRYLIKTRGQQVTLSCSPISGHRSVSWYQQTPGQGLQFLFEYFSETQRNKGNFPGRFSGRQFSNSRSEMNVSTLELGDSALYLCASSQSAGGPPEDEQYFGPGTRLTVT.